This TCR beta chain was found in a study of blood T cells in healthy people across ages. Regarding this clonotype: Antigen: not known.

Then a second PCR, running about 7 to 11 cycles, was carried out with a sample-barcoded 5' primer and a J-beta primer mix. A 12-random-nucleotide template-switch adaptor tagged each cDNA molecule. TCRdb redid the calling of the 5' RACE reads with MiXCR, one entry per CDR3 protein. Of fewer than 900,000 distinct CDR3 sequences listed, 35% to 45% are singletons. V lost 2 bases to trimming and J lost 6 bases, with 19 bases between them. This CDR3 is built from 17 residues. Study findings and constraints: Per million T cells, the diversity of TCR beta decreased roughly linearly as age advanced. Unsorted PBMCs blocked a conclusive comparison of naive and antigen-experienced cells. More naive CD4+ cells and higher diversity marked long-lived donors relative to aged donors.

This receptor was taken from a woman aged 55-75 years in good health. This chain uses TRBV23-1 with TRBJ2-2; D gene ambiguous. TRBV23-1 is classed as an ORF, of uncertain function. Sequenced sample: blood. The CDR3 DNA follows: TGCGCCAGCAGTCAAAATGTTGCGGCACGCCAACCCGGGGAGCTGTTTTTT. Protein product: CASSQNVAARQPGELFF.